A single sample is the source of the 25 T cell receptor beta chains below, sequenced in a study of cytomegalovirus exposure and HLA in healthy donors. PCR primers comprised 60 Vbeta and 13 Jbeta primers. Clones were sequenced by immunoSEQ multiplex PCR, and TCRdb holds only the in-frame ones, with some missing. The top ten hold approximately 2.1% of the sample, which has some 210,000 clones, roughly four fifths seen once. The sequencing input was PBMCs. Receptors originate from a woman in her twenties or thirties in good health and CMV-seropositive.

The chain carries TRBV6-5 and TRBJ2-1; 8 nucleotides match TRBD2. Germline V CDR1 and CDR2: MNHEY, SVGAGI. The V and J ends lost 6 bases and 6 bases, in that order; junction bases with no gene match: 7. The CDR3 is 14 amino acids. This CDR3 is CASSPTGGLNEQFF. CDR3 bases: TGTGCCAGCAGCCCGACGGGGGGGCTCAATGAGCAGTTCTTC.

The chain couples TRBV6-5 to TRBJ2-3; a weak D match, TRBD1 (6 bases). V was cut by 6 bases and J by 4 bases, with 14 bases left in between. Looked up from germline, CDR1 is MNHEY and CDR2 is SVGAGI. This CDR3 comprises 14 residues. The CDR3 here is CASSIQGPADTQYF. In DNA form, the CDR3 reads TGTGCCAGCAGCATACAGGGTCCCGCAGATACGCAGTATTTT.

The chain carries TRBV4-3 and TRBJ1-2, with D possibly matching TRBD1 (5 bases). V was clipped by 0 bases and J by 7 bases, with 30 bases between them. This CDR3 has 20 residues. CDR1 is LGHNA and CDR2 is YSLEER in the germline V gene. CDR3 region: CASSQELNVVGQGGRSGYTF. For the CDR3, the DNA is TGCGCCAGCAGCCAAGAACTGAACGTGGTAGGGCAGGGAGGTCGTTCTGGCTACACCTTC.

Of note for this clone: In the same sample, other DNA sequences code for this CDR3. CDR3: CASSSSSGANVLTF. In DNA, the CDR3 is TGTGCCAGCAGCTCATCCTCTGGGGCCAACGTCCTGACTTTC. The chain carries TRBV7-3 and TRBJ2-6, with D unclear. The CDR3 runs 14 residues. Germline CDR1 SGHTA, CDR2 FQGTGA. With 4 bases removed from V and 0 bases from J, the gap between germline ends came to 4 bases.

V gene TRBV18 combines with J gene TRBJ1-1, with 8 bases that match TRBD1. Germline lookup yields CDR1 KGHSH and CDR2 LQKENI. The CDR3 covers 15 residues. With V trimmed by 3 bases and J by 7 bases, 10 bases remained unmatched. In DNA, the CDR3 is TGTGCCAGCTCACCCCGGACAGGGATGGACCTTGAAGCTTTCTTT. This encodes CASSPRTGMDLEAFF.

This clone was detected once. This chain uses TRBV27 with TRBJ2-7; 8 nucleotides match TRBD1. V was pared by 6 bases and J by 2 bases, with 12 bases of the junction left unmatched. The CDR3 totals 16 residues. CDR1 is MNHEY, CDR2 SMNVEV, per germline (reference sequence). This chain's CDR3 is CASSLTTGQETYEQYF. CDR3 nucleotides: TGTGCCAGCAGCTTGACGACGGGACAGGAGACCTACGAGCAGTACTTC.

The chain couples TRBV7-2 to TRBJ1-2; D call uncertain. The V end lost 6 bases, the J end lost 4 bases, and 12 bases lay between the germline ends. Germline V gene data show CDR1 as SGHTA and CDR2 as FQGNSA. The CDR3 is 13 residues long. CDR3 amino acids: CASRETGVYGYTF. In DNA form, the CDR3 reads TGTGCCAGCAGAGAGACCGGGGTCTATGGCTACACCTTC.

The V and J genes are TRBV5-4 and TRBJ2-7, with 7 positions matching TRBD1. Germline V gene data show CDR1 as SGHNT and CDR2 as YYREEE (reference sequence). This CDR3 has 13 amino acids. Unmatched junction bases numbered 7, after V lost 3 bases and J lost 7 bases. CDR3 bases: TGTGCCAGCAGCTCAGACAGGGTCCGTGAGCAGTACTTC. It is translated as CASSSDRVREQYF. Full variable domain (rest looked up from reference TRBV5-4 and TRBJ2-7): ETGVTQSPTHLIKTRGQQVTLRCSSQSGHNTVSWYQQALGQGPQFIFQYYREEENGRGNFPPRFSGLQFPNYSSELNVNALELDDSALYLCASSSDRVREQYFGPGTRLTVT.

CDR3 coding DNA: TGTGCCAGTAGCCGTTTCGGACAGGGGACCTATGGCTACACCTTC. As protein: CASSRFGQGTYGYTF. The chain employs TRBV19 and TRBJ1-2, with 9 bases matching TRBD1. The V gene end was trimmed by 6 bases and the J gene end by 4 bases; junction bases not matched to a gene: 9. The CDR3 runs to 15 residues. Germline loops: CDR1 LNHDA, CDR2 SQIVND (reference sequence).

V is TRBV9 and J is TRBJ2-3; possible D gene TRBD2, 5 bases. This CDR3 region has 14 residues. V lost 7 bases, J lost 2 bases, and 14 bases lay in between. CDR1 and CDR2 (germline): SGDLS, YYNGEE. In DNA form, the CDR3 reads TGTGCCAGCGGTATTACTAGTGTCACAGATACGCAGTATTTT. Its protein product is CASGITSVTDTQYF.

The rearrangement joins TRBV2 to TRBJ2-7; D may be TRBD1 (5 bases). Germline CDR1 and CDR2: SNHLY and FYNNEI. This CDR3 comprises 11 residues. This CDR3 reads CAVDRYYEQYF. The CDR3 nucleotides read TGTGCTGTCGACAGATACTACGAGCAGTACTTC. The variable domain in full, with the rest retrieved from reference TRBV2 and TRBJ2-7, is EPEVTQTPSHQVTQMGQEVILRCVPISNHLYFYWYRQILGQKVEFLVSFYNNEISEKSEIFDDQFSVERPDGSNFTLKIRSTKLEDSAMYFCAVDRYYEQYFGPGTRLTVT.

The chain joins TRBV6-1 to TRBJ1-2; D perhaps matches TRBD1 (5 bases). The CDR3 is made up of 15 amino acids. The germline CDR1 and CDR2 sequences are MNHNS and SASEGT. Trimming shortened V by 4 bases and J by 1 base, and 13 bases separated the two germline ends. The CDR3 reads CASSAAGGFNYGYTF. The CDR3, as DNA: TGTGCCAGCAGTGCCGCCGGGGGATTTAACTATGGCTACACCTTC.

V and J are TRBV5-1 and TRBJ2-7; D ambiguous. CDR1 is SGHRS and CDR2 is YFSETQ in the germline V gene. CDR3 length: 13 residues. V was clipped by 2 bases and J by 4 bases, with 10 bases between them. The CDR3 DNA reads TGCGCCAGCAGCTTAGATCTAGTTTACGAGCAGTACTTC. This codes for CASSLDLVYEQYF.

This clone was picked up a small number of times. The chain combines TRBV7-2 with TRBJ2-1; a possible D gene is TRBD1 (5 bases). With 4 bases removed from V and 0 bases from J, the gap between germline ends came to 10 bases. The CDR3 totals 15 residues. Germline assignment: CDR1 SGHTA and CDR2 FQGNSA. DNA for the CDR3: TGTGCCAGCAGCTATAGGGGTAGCTCCTACAATGAGCAGTTCTTC. Amino acid sequence: CASSYRGSSYNEQFF.

The chain uses TRBV28 and TRBJ2-7, with 9 bases aligning to TRBD1. The length of the CDR3 is 13 residues. J lost 4 bases, V lost 10 bases, and 8 bases had no gene match. Germline V CDR1 and CDR2: MDHEN, SYDVKM. DNA of the CDR3: TGTGCCACTCGCTCCGGACAGGGGTACGAGCAGTACTTC. Residues: CATRSGQGYEQYF.

The J gene is TRBJ2-5, the V gene TRBV7-9; TRBD1 aligns across 9 bases. CDR3 length: 16 amino acids. The germline V gene has CDR1 SEHNR and CDR2 FQNEAQ (reference sequence). J was trimmed by 4 bases and V by 5 bases; bases with no gene match: 11. CDR3 sequence reads: CASSPVPGQGLETQYF. As DNA, the CDR3 is TGTGCCAGCAGCCCCGTTCCGGGACAGGGATTAGAGACCCAGTACTTC.

The chain links TRBV7-2 to TRBJ1-3; 8 positions agree with TRBD1. V gave up 5 bases and J gave up 4 bases; unmatched junction bases: 7. This CDR3 contains 15 residues. CDR1 is SGHTA and CDR2 is FQGNSA in the germline V gene. CDR3 amino acids: CASSSRGQKGNTIYF. CDR3 bases: TGTGCCAGCAGCAGCAGGGGGCAGAAAGGAAACACCATATATTTT.

V usage is TRBV19 and J usage is TRBJ1-1; D is uncertain. The germline V gene has CDR1 LNHDA and CDR2 SQIVND (reference sequence). This CDR3 has 13 amino acids. V was cut by 4 bases and J by 2 bases, with 8 bases left in between. DNA of the CDR3: TGTGCCAGTAGTAATTTAATTAACACTGAAGCTTTCTTT. Amino acid sequence: CASSNLINTEAFF.

The genes are TRBV30 and TRBJ1-4, with D possibly TRBD1 on 5 matching bases. This CDR3 comprises 14 residues. Trimming cost V 2 bases and J 0 bases, with 7 bases left between them. Germline CDR1 GTSNPN, CDR2 SVGIG (reference sequence). The CDR3, as DNA: TGTGCCTGGAGTCCCAGGGCAACTAATGAAAAACTGTTTTTT. Translating gives CAWSPRATNEKLFF.

This chain joins TRBV4-1 and TRBJ1-2, with D hard to call. The CDR3 runs 15 residues. Germline loops: CDR1 MGHRA, CDR2 YSYEKL. Trimming shortened V by 0 bases and J by 2 bases, and 10 bases separated the two germline ends. The CDR3 bases are TGCGCCAGCAGCCAAGAAAACACCGAAAACTATGGCTACACCTTC. Protein product: CASSQENTENYGYTF.

The genes are TRBV5-4 and TRBJ2-2; TRBD2 matches at 8 bases. This CDR3 spans 16 amino acids. Germline values: CDR1 SGHNT, CDR2 YYREEE (reference sequence). J gave up 6 bases and V 4 bases, and 11 bases lay outside the gene matches. This chain's CDR3 is CASSTTSAIGAGELFF. In DNA form, the CDR3 reads TGTGCCAGCAGCACGACTAGCGCAATAGGCGCCGGGGAGCTGTTTTTT. Full variable domain (rest looked up from reference TRBV5-4 and TRBJ2-2): ETGVTQSPTHLIKTRGQQVTLRCSSQSGHNTVSWYQQALGQGPQFIFQYYREEENGRGNFPPRFSGLQFPNYSSELNVNALELDDSALYLCASSTTSAIGAGELFFGEGSRLTVL.

The V call is TRBV4-3, the J call TRBJ2-2; the match to TRBD2 covers 12 bases. The V segment lost 0 bases and the J segment 6 bases; nucleotides outside the gene matches: 5. The CDR3 contains 17 residues. Germline V gives CDR1 LGHNA, CDR2 YSLEER. The CDR3 region is CASSQESLAGGPGELFF. The CDR3 DNA reads as TGCGCCAGCAGCCAAGAATCACTAGCGGGAGGTCCCGGGGAGCTGTTTTTT.

V gene TRBV5-8 combines with J gene TRBJ1-4; TRBD1 matches at 7 bases. The CDR3 has 16 residues. Germline V gene lookup returns CDR1 SGHTS and CDR2 YDEGEE. J gave up 3 bases and V 4 bases, and 9 bases lay outside the gene matches. Here the CDR3 DNA reads TGTGCCAGCAGCGGCGGACAGGCCGCGGCTAATGAAAAACTGTTTTTT. Translation: CASSGGQAAANEKLFF.

V usage is TRBV10-2 and J usage is TRBJ2-5, with TRBD1 matching 10 bases. Looked up from germline, CDR1 is WSHSY and CDR2 is SAAADI. CDR3 size: 15 residues. V trimming: 6 bases; J trimming: 2 bases; junction bases outside the gene matches: 6. The CDR3 loop is CASRVGQGVQETQYF. Written as DNA, the CDR3 is TGCGCCAGCAGAGTAGGACAGGGGGTACAAGAGACCCAGTACTTC.

DNA of the CDR3: TGTGCCACCAGCCCCGGGGCAGGGGGCTACACAGATACGCAGTATTTT. Translated: CATSPGAGGYTDTQYF. This chain links TRBV15 with TRBJ2-3, with TRBD1 matching 8 bases. Trimming took 5 bases from V and 2 from J; bases not matched to a gene: 9. This CDR3 contains 16 residues. Germline V gene sequence: CDR1 LNHNV, CDR2 YYDKDF (reference sequence).